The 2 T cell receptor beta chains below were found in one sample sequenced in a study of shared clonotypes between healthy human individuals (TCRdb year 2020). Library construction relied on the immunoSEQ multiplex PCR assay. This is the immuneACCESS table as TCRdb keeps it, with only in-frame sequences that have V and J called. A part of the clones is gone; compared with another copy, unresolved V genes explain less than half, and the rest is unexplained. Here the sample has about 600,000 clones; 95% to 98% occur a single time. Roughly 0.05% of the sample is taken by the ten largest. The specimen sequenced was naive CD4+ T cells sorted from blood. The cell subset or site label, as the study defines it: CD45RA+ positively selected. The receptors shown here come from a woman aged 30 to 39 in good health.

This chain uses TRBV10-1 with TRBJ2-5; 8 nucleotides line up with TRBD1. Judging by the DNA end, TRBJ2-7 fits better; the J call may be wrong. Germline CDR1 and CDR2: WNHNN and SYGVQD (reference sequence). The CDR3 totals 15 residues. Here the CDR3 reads CASSEEAQGAYEQYF. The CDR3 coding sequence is TGCGCCAGCAGTGAAGAAGCACAGGGGGCCTACGAGCAGTACTTC.

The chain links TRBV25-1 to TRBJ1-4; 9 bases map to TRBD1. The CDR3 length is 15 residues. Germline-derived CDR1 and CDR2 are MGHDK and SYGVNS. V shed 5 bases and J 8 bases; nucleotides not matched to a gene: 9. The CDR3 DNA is TGTGCCAGCAGTCCCCGGACAGGGGCCGCCGAAAAACTGTTTTTT. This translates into CASSPRTGAAEKLFF.